The sequence of this T cell receptor (beta chain) was determined in a study of identical twins. Notes on the study in general: Abundant beta clonotypes from cord blood bore fewer insertions; memory repertoires lacked this pattern. Surplus twin overlap in beta out-of-frame sequences was less pronounced.

Template switching added a universal primer binding site, and final cDNA carried unique molecular identifiers. TCRdb reprocessed the 5' RACE reads via MiXCR and lists one record per CDR3 protein. The sample consists of 700,000 to 950,000 distinct CDR3 sequences, roughly an eighth of them appearing once. With regard to this clonotype: Its antigen remains unidentified.

In germline, CDR1 is DFQATT, CDR2 SNEGSKA (reference sequence). The CDR3 has 15 residues. V was cut by 4 bases and J by 3 bases, with 19 bases left in between. This same sample was also taken into another study, of yellow fever vaccine responses in identical twins.

The clonotype comes from a woman between 18 and 29 years old in good health. The sequenced material came from PBMCs. The genes are TRBV20-1 and TRBJ2-7; tentative D call: TRBD2 (6 bases). The CDR3 region is CSATSSFWGDYEQYF. The DNA for the CDR3 is TGCAGTGCTACCAGCAGCTTCTGGGGGGACTACGAGCAGTACTTC.